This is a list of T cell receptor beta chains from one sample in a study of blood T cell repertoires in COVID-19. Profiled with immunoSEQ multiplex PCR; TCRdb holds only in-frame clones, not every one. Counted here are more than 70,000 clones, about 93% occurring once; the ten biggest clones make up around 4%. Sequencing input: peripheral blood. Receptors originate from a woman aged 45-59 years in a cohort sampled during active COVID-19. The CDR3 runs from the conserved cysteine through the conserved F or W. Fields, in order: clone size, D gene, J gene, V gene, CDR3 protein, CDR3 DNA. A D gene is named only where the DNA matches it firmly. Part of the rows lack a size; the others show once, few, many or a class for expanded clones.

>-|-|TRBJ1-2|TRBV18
CASSPQDRPNYGYTF
TGTGCCAGCTCACCACAAGACAGGCCAAACTATGGCTACACCTTC
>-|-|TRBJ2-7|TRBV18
CASSPVQGGSYEQYF
TGTGCCAGCTCACCAGTACAGGGTGGGTCCTACGAGCAGTACTTC
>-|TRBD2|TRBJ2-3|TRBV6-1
CASSEYGSGRTDTQYF
TGTGCCAGCAGTGAATATGGTAGCGGGAGAACAGATACGCAGTATTTT
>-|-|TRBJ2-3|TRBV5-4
CASSRGGMVPTDTQYF
TGTGCCAGCAGCCGAGGGGGTATGGTTCCCACAGATACGCAGTATTTT
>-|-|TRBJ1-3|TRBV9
CASSVAVNGLGSGNTIYF
TGTGCCAGCAGCGTAGCGGTAAATGGACTTGGCTCTGGAAACACCATATATTTT
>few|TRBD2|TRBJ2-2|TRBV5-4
CASSLALAGTGELFF
TGTGCCAGCAGCTTGGCACTAGCGGGAACCGGGGAGCTGTTTTTT
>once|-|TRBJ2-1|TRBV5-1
CASSGSGGHEQFF
TGCGCCAGCAGCGGCTCCGGAGGTCATGAGCAGTTCTTC
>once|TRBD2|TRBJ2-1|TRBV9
CASSARLAGFNEQFF
TGTGCCAGCAGCGCGAGACTAGCGGGGTTCAATGAGCAGTTCTTC
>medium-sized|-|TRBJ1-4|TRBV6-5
CASRPPGDEKLFF
TGTGCCAGCAGACCGCCCGGGGATGAAAAACTGTTTTTT
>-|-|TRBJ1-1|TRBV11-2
CASSPMGQPRNTEAFF
TGTGCCAGCAGCCCCATGGGGCAGCCGAGGAACACTGAAGCTTTCTTT
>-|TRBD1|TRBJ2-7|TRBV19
CASSFGQGTTYEQYF
TGTGCCAGTAGTTTCGGACAGGGGACCACCTACGAGCAGTACTTC
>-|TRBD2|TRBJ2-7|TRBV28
CASNPSGSSYEQYF
TGTGCCAGCAACCCTAGCGGAAGCTCCTACGAGCAGTACTTC
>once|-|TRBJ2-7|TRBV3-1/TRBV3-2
CASSRLPYEQYF
TGTGCCAGCAGCCGACTTCCCTACGAGCAGTACTTC
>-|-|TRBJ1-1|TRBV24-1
CATQDRMNTEAFF
TGTGCCACTCAGGACAGAATGAACACTGAAGCTTTCTTT
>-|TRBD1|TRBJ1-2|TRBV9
CASSVDQGVGGYTF
TGTGCCAGCAGCGTAGACCAGGGGGTCGGTGGCTACACCTTC
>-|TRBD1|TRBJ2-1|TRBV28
CASRQDRGTVNEQFF
TGTGCCAGCAGGCAGGACAGGGGAACGGTGAATGAGCAGTTCTTC
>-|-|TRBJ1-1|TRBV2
CASVNGGSANTEAFF
TGTGCCAGCGTTAACGGGGGGTCGGCGAACACTGAAGCTTTCTTT
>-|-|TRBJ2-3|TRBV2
CASSESGQTTDTQYF
TGTGCCAGCAGTGAGAGTGGACAGACCACAGATACGCAGTATTTT
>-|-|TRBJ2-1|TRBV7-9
CASTLRYDNEQFF
TGTGCCAGCACCTTGAGGTACGACAATGAGCAGTTCTTC
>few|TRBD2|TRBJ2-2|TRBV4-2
CASSQGGRGGAGELFF
TGTGCCAGCAGCCAAGGCGGGCGGGGGGGCGCCGGGGAGCTGTTTTTT
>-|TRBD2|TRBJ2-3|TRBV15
CATSSPAGMVLDTQYF
TGTGCCACCAGCAGTCCAGCGGGAATGGTACTGGATACGCAGTATTTT
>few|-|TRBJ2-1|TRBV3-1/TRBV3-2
CASSQGLEPILLVNEQFF
TGTGCCAGCAGCCAAGGTTTGGAACCGATCCTCCTAGTCAATGAGCAGTTCTTC
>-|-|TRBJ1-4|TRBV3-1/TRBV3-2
CASSHQATNEKLFF
TGTGCCAGCAGCCATCAGGCAACTAATGAAAAACTGTTTTTT
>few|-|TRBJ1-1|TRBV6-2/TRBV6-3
CASSLQVTTEAFF
TGTGCCAGCAGCTTACAGGTGACCACTGAAGCTTTCTTT
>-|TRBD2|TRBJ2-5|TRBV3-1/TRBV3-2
CASSLRTSGGPYQETQYF
TGTGCCAGCAGCCTCAGGACTAGCGGGGGCCCGTACCAAGAGACCCAGTACTTC
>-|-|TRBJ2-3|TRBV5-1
CASSSGARGTDTQYF
TGCGCCAGCAGCTCAGGGGCTCGGGGCACAGATACGCAGTATTTT
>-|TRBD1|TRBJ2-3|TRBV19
CASSQTGDVTDTQYF
TGTGCCAGTAGCCAGACAGGGGATGTCACAGATACGCAGTATTTT
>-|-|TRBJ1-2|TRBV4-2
CASSQGTLSTGYTF
TGTGCCAGCAGCCAAGGGACACTCTCGACAGGCTACACCTTC
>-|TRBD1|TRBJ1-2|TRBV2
CASGTGEGYGYTF
TGTGCCAGCGGGACAGGGGAGGGCTATGGCTACACCTTC
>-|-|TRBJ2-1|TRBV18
CASSSNREDEQFF
TGTGCCAGCTCATCCAACAGGGAAGATGAGCAGTTCTTC
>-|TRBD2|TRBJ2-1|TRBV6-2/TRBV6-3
CASSSGLAGGLYNEQFF
TGTGCCAGCAGTTCCGGACTAGCGGGAGGCCTCTACAATGAGCAGTTCTTC
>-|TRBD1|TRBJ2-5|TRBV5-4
CASSLGDSKETQYF
TGTGCCAGCAGCTTGGGGGACAGCAAAGAGACCCAGTACTTC
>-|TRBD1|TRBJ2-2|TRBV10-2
CASMTGQLANTGELFF
TGCGCCAGCATGACAGGGCAACTCGCGAACACCGGGGAGCTGTTTTTT
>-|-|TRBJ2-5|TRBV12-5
CASGLIGETQYF
TGTGCTAGTGGTTTGATCGGGGAGACCCAGTACTTC
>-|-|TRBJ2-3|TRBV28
CASGSPISTDTQYF
TGTGCCAGCGGGAGCCCGATCAGCACAGATACGCAGTATTTT
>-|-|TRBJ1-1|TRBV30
CAWNPQKNTEAFF
TGTGCCTGGAACCCACAGAAGAACACTGAAGCTTTCTTT
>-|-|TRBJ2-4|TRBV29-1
CSVETGTPIQYF
TGCAGCGTTGAAACAGGGACCCCCATTCAGTACTTC
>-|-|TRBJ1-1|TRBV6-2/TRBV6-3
CASSQQGTEAFF
TGTGCCAGCAGTCAACAGGGAACTGAAGCTTTCTTT
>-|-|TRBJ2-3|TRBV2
CASSETSDTQYF
TGTGCCAGCAGTGAGACTTCAGATACGCAGTATTTT
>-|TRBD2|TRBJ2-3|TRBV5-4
CASSLYLAGGSDTQYF
TGTGCCAGCAGCTTGTATCTAGCGGGGGGGTCAGATACGCAGTATTTT
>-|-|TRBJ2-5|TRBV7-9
CASSYNQFQETQYF
TGTGCCAGCAGTTATAACCAGTTTCAAGAGACCCAGTACTTC
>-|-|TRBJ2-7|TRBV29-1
CSVEGDSLSIYEQYF
TGCAGCGTTGAGGGGGACTCCTTATCCATCTACGAGCAGTACTTC
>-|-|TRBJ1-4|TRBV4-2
CASSQYQTEANEKLFF
TGTGCCAGCAGCCAATACCAAACGGAGGCTAATGAAAAACTGTTTTTT
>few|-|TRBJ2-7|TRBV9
CASSVGGGPYEQYF
TGTGCCAGCAGCGTAGGAGGGGGACCCTACGAGCAGTACTTC
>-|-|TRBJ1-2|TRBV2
CAISPTGPISYTF
TGTGCGATCAGCCCCACAGGTCCAATTTCCTACACCTTC
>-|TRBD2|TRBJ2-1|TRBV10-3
CAISHGTSRTGGGEQFF
TGTGCCATCAGCCACGGGACTAGCCGCACGGGTGGGGGTGAGCAGTTCTTC
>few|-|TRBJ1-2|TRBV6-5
CASSSPRAPGGHGYTF
TGTGCCAGCAGTTCCCCGCGGGCCCCGGGTGGTCATGGCTACACCTTC
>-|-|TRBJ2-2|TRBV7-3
CASRLQGSAGELFF
TGTGCCAGCAGATTACAGGGAAGTGCCGGGGAGCTGTTTTTT
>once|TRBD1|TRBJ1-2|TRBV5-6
CASSLAGQGEGYGYTF
TGTGCCAGCAGCTTGGCCGGACAGGGCGAAGGATATGGCTACACCTTC
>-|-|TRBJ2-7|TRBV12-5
CASGLVKEGRGSYEQYF
TGTGCTAGTGGTTTGGTAAAGGAGGGAAGGGGCAGCTACGAGCAGTACTTC
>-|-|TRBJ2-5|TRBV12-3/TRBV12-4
CASSTPAETQYF
TGTGCCAGCAGTACCCCCGCGGAGACCCAGTACTTC
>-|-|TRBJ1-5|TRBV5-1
CASSLSGTGNQPQHF
TGCGCCAGCAGCTTGTCGGGGACTGGCAATCAGCCCCAGCATTTT
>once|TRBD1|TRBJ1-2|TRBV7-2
CASSPRDSRNYGYTF
TGTGCCAGCAGCCCCCGGGACAGCCGAAATTATGGCTACACCTTC
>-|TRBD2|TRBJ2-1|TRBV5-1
CASRVGGGPSNEQFF
TGCGCCAGCAGAGTAGGCGGGGGGCCAAGCAATGAGCAGTTCTTC